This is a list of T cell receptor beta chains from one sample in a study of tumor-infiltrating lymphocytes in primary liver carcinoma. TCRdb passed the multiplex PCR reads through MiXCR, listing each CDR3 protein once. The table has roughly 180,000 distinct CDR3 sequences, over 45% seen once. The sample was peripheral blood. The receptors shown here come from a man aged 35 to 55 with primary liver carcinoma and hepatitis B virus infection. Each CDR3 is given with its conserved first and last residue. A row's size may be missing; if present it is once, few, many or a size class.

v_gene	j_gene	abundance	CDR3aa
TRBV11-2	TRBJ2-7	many	CASSLSMSYEQYF
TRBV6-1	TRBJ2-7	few	CASSERDRPAYEQYF
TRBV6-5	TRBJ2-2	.	CASSRAPLAGGDTGELFF
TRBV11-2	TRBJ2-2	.	CATSLSRTGSTGELFF
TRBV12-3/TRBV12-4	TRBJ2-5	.	CASSPRTDGQETQYF
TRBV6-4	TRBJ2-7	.	CASSVSACEQYF
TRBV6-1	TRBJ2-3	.	CASSAQADRTDTQYF
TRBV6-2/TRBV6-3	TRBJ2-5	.	CASSRPRQGQETQYF
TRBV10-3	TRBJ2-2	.	CAISEGLANTGELFF
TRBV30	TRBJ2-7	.	CAWSVAGAGEQYF
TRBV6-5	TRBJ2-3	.	CASSPYGDTQYF
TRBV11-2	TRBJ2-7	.	CASSLVGPRSSYEQYF
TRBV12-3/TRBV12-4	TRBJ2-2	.	CASCLRQVTGELFF
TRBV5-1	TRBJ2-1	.	CASSLRTGGGDEQFF
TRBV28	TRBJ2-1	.	CASSLGQGAYGQFF
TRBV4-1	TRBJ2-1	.	CASSQEYASLGWDEQFF
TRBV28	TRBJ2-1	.	CASRGHGPGNEQFF
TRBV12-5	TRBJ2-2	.	CASGFGNTGELFF
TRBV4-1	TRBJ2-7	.	CASSQTLGTGSYEQYF
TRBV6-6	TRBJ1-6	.	CASRPDTLVDPPLHF
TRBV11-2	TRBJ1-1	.	CVSSIGGSDTEAFF
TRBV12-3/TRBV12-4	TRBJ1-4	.	CPSSFSDRDEKLFF
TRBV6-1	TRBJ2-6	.	CARSAGTGANVLTF
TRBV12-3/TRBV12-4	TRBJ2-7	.	CASRLGGPSYEQYF
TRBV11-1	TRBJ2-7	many	CASGGSAYEQYF
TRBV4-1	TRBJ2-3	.	CASSGQGGEDTQYF
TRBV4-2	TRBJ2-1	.	CASSQGVAATYNEQFF
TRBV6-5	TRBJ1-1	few	CASREQGTEAFF
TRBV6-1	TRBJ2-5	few	CASIFPFSGREETQYF
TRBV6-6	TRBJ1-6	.	CASWDLLKGSPLHF
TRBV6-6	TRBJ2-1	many	CASIQGQGAYNEQFF
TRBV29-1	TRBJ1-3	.	CSVEGDRDWGNTIYF
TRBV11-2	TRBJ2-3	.	CASSFQASSTDTKYF
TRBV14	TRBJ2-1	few	CASSQWGRAGNEQFF
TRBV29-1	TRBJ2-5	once	CSVRTNTETQYF
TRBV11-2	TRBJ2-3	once	CASSLGTIGSRADTQYF
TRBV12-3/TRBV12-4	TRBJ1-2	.	CASRPRANYGYTF
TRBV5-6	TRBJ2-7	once	CASNLWEGLGYEQYF
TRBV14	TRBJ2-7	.	CASSQDSLRGSYEQYF
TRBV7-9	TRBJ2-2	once	CASLDRRNTGELFF
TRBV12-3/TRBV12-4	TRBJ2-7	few	CASSNSDEQYF
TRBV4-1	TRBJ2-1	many	CASSQDEEGGPYNEQFF
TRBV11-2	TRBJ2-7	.	CASSFYICSAKMPGLARDEQYF
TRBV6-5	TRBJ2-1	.	CASSYSPLGSYNEQFF
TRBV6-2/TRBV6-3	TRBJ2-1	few	CASSTRRLVRSYNEQFF
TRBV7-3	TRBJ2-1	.	CASSQQASSYNEQFF
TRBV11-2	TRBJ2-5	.	CASGKGLQGNQETQYF
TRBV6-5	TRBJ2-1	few	CASSYSGSGRYNEQFF
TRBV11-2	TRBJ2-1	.	CASSRSGGRLGNEQFF
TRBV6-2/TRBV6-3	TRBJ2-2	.	CASSYNSLNTGELFF
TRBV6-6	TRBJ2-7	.	CASSSSPLSYERYF